This entry lists 19 T cell receptor beta chains sequenced from one sample in a study of monozygotic twins with inflammatory bowel disease. TCRdb processed the 5' RACE reads again and assigns one entry to each CDR3 protein, with no DNA. The table gives around 100,000 distinct CDR3 sequences; the top ten clones make up under 2.5% of it. Sequencing was carried out using blood. The receptor source for this set is a human donor with ulcerative colitis or Crohn's disease, or a healthy co-twin of an affected twin (not recorded which).

The chain carries TRBV2 and TRBJ2-7. Germline values: CDR1 SNHLY, CDR2 FYNNEI. CDR3 length equals 11 residues. CDR3 region: CASSLMVEQYF.

This rearrangement joins TRBV5-1 to TRBJ2-1; there is no DNA to check the TCRdb D call of TRBD2. This CDR3 comprises 11 residues. Germline V lookup: CDR1 SGHRS, CDR2 YFSETQ. The CDR3 sequence: CASSFKREQFF.

The chain joins TRBV10-2 to TRBJ1-6; TCRdb's D call of TRBD1 is untestable without DNA. This CDR3 spans 12 amino acids. Per the germline V gene, CDR1 is WSHSY and CDR2 is SAAADI. The CDR3 is CASSESRGPLHF.

CDR3 loop: CASRSSGRGGNTQYF. The chain uses TRBV12-3 or TRBV12-4 and TRBJ2-3; TCRdb's D call, TRBD1, is unchecked because there is no DNA. The CDR3 covers 15 residues.

This rearrangement joins TRBV7-8 to TRBJ2-5; TCRdb designates TRBD2, a call that cannot be tested without DNA. The germline gives CDR1 SGHVS, CDR2 FQNEAQ. This CDR3 is built from 14 residues. CDR3 protein: CASSAELDQETQYF. Together with reference TRBV7-8 and TRBJ2-5, the CDR3 gives the full variable domain: GAGVSQSPRYKVAKRGQDVALRCDPISGHVSLFWYQQALGQGPEFLTYFQNEAQLDKSGLPSDRFFAERPEGSVSTLKIQRTQQEDSAVYLCASSAELDQETQYFGPGTRLLVL.

This chain uses TRBV4-3 with TRBJ2-1; the TCRdb D gene call, TRBD1, has no DNA to confirm it. The CDR3 is made up of 14 amino acids. Germline V gene sequence: CDR1 LGHNA, CDR2 YSLEER. The CDR3 here is CASSPYGGGGEQFF.

J is TRBJ2-2 and V is TRBV29-1. This CDR3 contains 14 residues. The V gene's germline CDR1 is SQVTM and CDR2 ANQGSEA. The CDR3 reads CSVQQAMNTGELFF.

J is TRBJ2-5 and V is TRBV10-3; TCRdb returns TRBD1, unconfirmable since there is no DNA. This CDR3 comprises 14 residues. CDR1 ENHRY and CDR2 SYGVKD come from the germline V gene. Here the CDR3 reads CAIRGPGRKETQYF.

The chain has TRBV6-4 and TRBJ2-2; TCRdb's D call, TRBD2, is unchecked because there is no DNA. CDR3 size: 19 residues. Germline V CDR1 and CDR2: MRHNA, SNTAGT. The CDR3: CASTSGTSGGVGYTGELFF.

The V gene is TRBV19, the J gene TRBJ1-1; TCRdb picks TRBD1, but there is no DNA to check that call. This CDR3 is 13 amino acids long. Germline assignment: CDR1 LNHDA and CDR2 SQIVND (reference sequence). CDR3 residues: CASRGRTRAEAFF.

The CDR3 region is CASRPITGTGSYEQYF. This chain links TRBV5-1 with TRBJ2-7; the D gene TCRdb calls, TRBD1, cannot be checked with no DNA. CDR3 length equals 16 residues. Germline values: CDR1 SGHRS, CDR2 YFSETQ.

The V and J genes are TRBV7-8 and TRBJ2-1; the TCRdb D gene call, TRBD1, has no DNA to confirm it. The CDR3 is made up of 14 amino acids. CDR1 and CDR2 from the germline V gene are SGHVS and FQNEAQ. CDR3 sequence reads: CASSPRPSYNEQFF.

The CDR3 sequence: CSAQLSGRLYEQYF. The chain is built from TRBV20-1 and TRBJ2-7. Germline CDR1 reads DFQATT; CDR2 reads SNEGSKA (reference sequence). The CDR3 extends over 14 amino acids.

This chain uses TRBV6-5 with TRBJ1-3. The germline gives CDR1 MNHEY, CDR2 SVGAGI. The CDR3 length is 16 residues. CDR3: CASSSYIGKGGNTIYF.

The chain is built from TRBV12-3 or TRBV12-4 and TRBJ2-5; the D gene TCRdb calls, TRBD1, cannot be checked with no DNA. The CDR3 extends over 12 amino acids. The CDR3 loop reads CASSRPGETQYF.

The gene calls are TRBV20-1 and TRBJ1-2; TCRdb picks TRBD1, but there is no DNA to check that call. Germline CDR1 reads DFQATT; CDR2 reads SNEGSKA (reference sequence). CDR3 length: 14 residues. Here the CDR3 reads CSARKSGRGDGYTF.

The chain couples TRBV12-3 or TRBV12-4 to TRBJ1-4; TCRdb selects TRBD1, and the lack of DNA leaves this call unchecked. This CDR3 contains 14 residues. Here the CDR3 reads CDSSPQGPNEKLCF.

The chain recombines TRBV7-2 with TRBJ1-6. The CDR3 consists of 12 residues. CDR1 SGHTA and CDR2 FQGNSA come from the germline V gene. The CDR3 reads CASSLEGSPLHF.

The V and J genes are TRBV3-1 and TRBJ2-7; TCRdb names TRBD2, which stays unverified in the absence of DNA. Germline CDR1 reads LGHDT; CDR2 reads YNNKEL (reference sequence). The CDR3 is made up of 14 amino acids. The CDR3 sequence is CASSSLAGFNEQYF.